A single sample gave rise to the 27 T cell receptor beta chains below, sequenced in a study of blood T cell repertoires in COVID-19. The repertoire was sequenced with immunoSEQ multiplex PCR; TCRdb's copy has only in-frame clones and lacks some. The sample has 75,000 to 95,000 clones, about 79% seen once. The sequenced sample was peripheral blood. These receptors were taken from a man aged 55-75 years with acute or convalescent COVID-19.

This clone came up a few times. The chain recombines TRBV28 with TRBJ1-2; D is ambiguous. Germline V CDR1 and CDR2: MDHEN, SYDVKM. With 5 bases removed from V and 2 bases from J, the gap between germline ends came to 3 bases. The CDR3 sequence is 11 residues long. CDR3 amino acids: CASSVNYGYTF. The CDR3 DNA follows: TGTGCCAGCAGTGTAAACTATGGCTACACCTTC.

This clone was seen more than once but under ten times. The chain recombines TRBV4-1 with TRBJ2-5, with 8 nucleotides matching TRBD2. CDR1 is MGHRA, CDR2 YSYEKL, per germline. This CDR3 has 15 amino acids. V shed 3 bases, J shed 4 bases, and the junction held 7 bases outside the gene matches. The DNA for the CDR3 is TGCGCCAGCAGCCAGACCGGGAGGGGAAGAGAGACCCAGTACTTC. This codes for CASSQTGRGRETQYF.

The chain joins TRBV6-1 to TRBJ1-5; D may be TRBD1 (6 bases). The germline gives CDR1 MNHNS, CDR2 SASEGT. V was pared by 4 bases and J by 1 base, with 14 bases between. The CDR3 has 16 residues. CDR3 sequence: CASSALDRVSNQPQHF. For the CDR3, the DNA is TGTGCCAGCAGTGCTTTGGACAGAGTCAGCAATCAGCCCCAGCATTTT.

The rearrangement uses TRBV6-6 and TRBJ2-5; weak D call: TRBD2 (6 bases). Per the germline V gene, CDR1 is MNHNY and CDR2 is SVGAGI (reference sequence). The CDR3 length is 16 residues. The V gene lost 5 bases and the J gene lost 2 bases, with 18 bases spanning the gap. The CDR3 reads CASSQRLVRGQETQYF. The DNA of the CDR3 is TGTGCCAGCAGTCAACGACTAGTTCGGGGTCAAGAGACCCAGTACTTC.

J is TRBJ2-1 and V is TRBV5-1, with D perhaps matching TRBD2 (5 bases). Looked up from germline, CDR1 is SGHRS and CDR2 is YFSETQ. With 3 bases removed from V and 3 bases from J, the gap between germline ends came to 16 bases. This CDR3 spans 16 amino acids. The CDR3 loop reads CASSSQAGMVYNEQFF. CDR3 sequence (DNA): TGCGCCAGCAGCTCCCAGGCGGGTATGGTCTACAATGAGCAGTTCTTC.

This sequence joins TRBV27 and TRBJ1-5, with D unresolved. The V end lost 0 bases, the J end lost 4 bases, and 4 bases lay between the germline ends. The CDR3 runs 13 residues. CDR1 is MNHEY, CDR2 SMNVEV, per germline (reference sequence). In DNA form, the CDR3 reads TGTGCCAGCAGTTTATCCAGAAATCAGCCCCAGCATTTT. This encodes CASSLSRNQPQHF.

The chain recombines TRBV7-3 with TRBJ2-3; tentatively, D is TRBD2 (7 bases). The germline gives CDR1 SGHTA, CDR2 FQGTGA. The length of the CDR3 is 16 residues. Deletions cut 3 bases from V and 3 bases from J, with 16 bases between. CDR3 bases: TGTGCCAGCAGCTTCAGTGGGGGGGCAAGGACAGATACGCAGTATTTT. It is translated as CASSFSGGARTDTQYF.

The J gene is TRBJ1-6, the V gene TRBV6-6; maybe TRBD1 (5 bases). This CDR3 has 15 residues. Germline V gives CDR1 MNHNY, CDR2 SVGAGI (reference sequence). Trimming stripped 0 bases from V and 10 bases from J, with 13 bases between. CDR3 sequence (DNA): TGTGCCAGCAGTTACTCGGGGGGTGCAAACTCACCCCTCCACTTT. Its protein is CASSYSGGANSPLHF.

The chain recombines TRBV5-1 with TRBJ1-1, with D perhaps TRBD1 (6 bases). Between the trimmed V and J ends, which lost 4 bases and 5 bases, there was a span of 15 bases. This CDR3 contains 14 residues. Germline-derived CDR1 and CDR2 are SGHRS and YFSETQ. CDR3 nucleotide sequence: TGCGCCAGCAGCCTGGGCACAGGGTGGACTGAAGCTTTCTTT. It codes for CASSLGTGWTEAFF.

This rearrangement joins TRBV16 to TRBJ2-1, with D possibly matching TRBD2 (5 bases). This CDR3 region has 15 residues. From germline, CDR1 is KGHSY and CDR2 FQNENV. The V gene lost 3 bases and the J gene lost 8 bases, with 17 bases spanning the gap. The CDR3 DNA reads as TGTGCCAGCAGCCATCCCGGGATGTCGCCCCATGAGCAGTTCTTC. It specifies CASSHPGMSPHEQFF.

This clone appeared a single time. The chain joins TRBV2 to TRBJ2-7; TRBD1 is a possible D gene (7 bases). The germline V and J ends were trimmed by 5 bases and 6 bases, with 8 bases remaining between them. Germline V gene data show CDR1 as SNHLY and CDR2 as FYNNEI. The CDR3 totals 11 residues. CDR3 in DNA: TGTGCCAGCAGTCAGGGGGGCGAGCAGTACGTC. This translates into CASSQGGEQYV.

The rearrangement links TRBV12-5 to TRBJ2-3, with 12 bases matching TRBD2. Germline V CDR1 and CDR2: LGHNT, FRNRAP. V lost 4 bases and J lost 2; bases outside the gene matches: 4. The CDR3 is 16 amino acids. The CDR3 is CASGSGLAGHTDTQYF. The CDR3 coding sequence is TGTGCTAGTGGTTCCGGACTAGCGGGGCACACAGATACGCAGTATTTT.

This rearrangement joins TRBV19 to TRBJ1-2; 7 bases align to TRBD1. This CDR3 spans 19 amino acids. V was pared by 4 bases and J by 0 bases, with 17 bases of the junction left unmatched. Germline V gives CDR1 LNHDA, CDR2 SQIVND (reference sequence). The CDR3 DNA reads TGTGCCAGTAGTAGACGCCCCGGGACAGACGAAAGGGCTAACTATGGCTACACCTTC. Translated, it gives CASSRRPGTDERANYGYTF.

CDR3 DNA: TGTGCCAGCAGTAAAACAGGGCCCTATGGCTACACCTTC. Residues: CASSKTGPYGYTF. V is TRBV6-5 and J is TRBJ1-2; the D gene is possibly TRBD1 (6 bases). Per the germline V gene, CDR1 is MNHEY and CDR2 is SVGAGI. V was clipped by 5 bases and J by 4 bases, with 11 bases between them. The CDR3 spans 13 residues.

This chain joins TRBV11-1 and TRBJ1-2; 12 bases are a match to TRBD1. This CDR3 comprises 16 residues. Germline trimming cut 0 bases from V and 8 bases from J; bases unmatched to any gene: 7. The germline V gene has CDR1 SGHAT and CDR2 FQDESV (reference sequence). CDR3 DNA: TGTGCCAGCAGCTTAGCGGGACAGGGGGCAAGGAGCGGCTACACCTTC. Translation gives CASSLAGQGARSGYTF.

This clone was observed once. This rearrangement joins TRBV2 to TRBJ2-7; a possible D gene is TRBD2 (5 bases). V was shortened by 3 bases and J by 2 bases, with 11 bases between the two germline ends. Germline values: CDR1 SNHLY, CDR2 FYNNEI. The CDR3 consists of 14 residues. The CDR3 region is CASSEKGVTYEQYV. The CDR3 bases are TGTGCCAGCAGTGAGAAGGGAGTGACCTACGAGCAGTACGTC.

The J gene is TRBJ1-5, the V gene TRBV2; no clear D gene. CDR1 SNHLY and CDR2 FYNNEI come from the germline V gene. V lost 3 bases and J 6 bases, leaving 15 bases between the germline ends. The CDR3 extends over 15 amino acids. The CDR3 sequence: CASSEEGRSGQPQHF. The CDR3 bases are TGTGCCAGCAGTGAGGAGGGTCGGTCGGGTCAGCCCCAGCATTTT.

V gene TRBV5-1 combines with J gene TRBJ2-3; perhaps TRBD1 as D (5 bases). Germline lookup yields CDR1 SGHRS and CDR2 YFSETQ. V was trimmed by 4 bases and J by 1 base, leaving 13 bases between them. CDR3 length: 15 amino acids. In nucleotides, the CDR3 is TGCGCCAGCAGCGTGACAGATGGAGGCACAGATACGCAGTATTTT. Encoded protein: CASSVTDGGTDTQYF.

The CDR3 spells CASSSAGGSSYEQYV. The DNA of the CDR3 is TGTGCCAGCAGTTCCGCGGGGGGGAGCTCCTACGAGCAGTACGTC. The chain employs TRBV28 and TRBJ2-7; 9 bases align to TRBD2. The CDR3 contains 15 residues. V was clipped by 4 bases and J by 0 bases; unmatched bases: 4. Germline lookup yields CDR1 MDHEN and CDR2 SYDVKM.

The rearrangement uses TRBV10-3 and TRBJ1-2, with 10 bases fitting TRBD1. Germline assignment: CDR1 ENHRY and CDR2 SYGVKD. The CDR3 covers 13 residues. The V segment lost 10 bases and the J segment 6 bases; nucleotides outside the gene matches: 8. The CDR3 loop reads CATNPGQGNGYTF. CDR3 nucleotides: TGTGCCACCAACCCGGGACAGGGGAATGGCTACACCTTC.

CDR3 coding DNA: TGCGCCAGCAGCCCTTTTTTGGGGGCGGGCACCGGGGAGCTGTTTTTT. This codes for CASSPFLGAGTGELFF. This rearrangement joins TRBV4-1 to TRBJ2-2; weak D call: TRBD1 (6 bases). This CDR3 is built from 16 residues. The V and J ends lost 4 bases and 4 bases respectively, with 16 bases between them. Germline V lookup: CDR1 MGHRA, CDR2 YSYEKL.

V usage is TRBV30 and J usage is TRBJ1-6; perhaps TRBD1 as D (5 bases). This CDR3 spans 18 amino acids. The V gene's germline CDR1 is GTSNPN and CDR2 SVGIG (reference sequence). The ends were cut back, 0 bases at V and 7 bases at J, with 22 bases in the middle. The CDR3 protein is CAWSVLYSGLEHNSPLHF. CDR3 bases: TGTGCCTGGAGTGTATTATATTCGGGACTGGAACACAATTCACCCCTCCACTTT.

The rearrangement uses TRBV11-2 and TRBJ2-3; 12 bases align to TRBD2. The CDR3 runs to 16 residues. Trimming cost V 1 base and J 5 bases; bases outside gene matches: 4. The germline V gene has CDR1 SGHAT and CDR2 FQNNGV. The CDR3 DNA follows: TGTGCCAGCAGCTTAGGACTAGCGGGGGTAAGAGATACGCAGTATTTT. Protein product: CASSLGLAGVRDTQYF. Combining the CDR3 with reference TRBV11-2 and TRBJ2-3 gives the whole variable domain EAGVAQSPRYKIIEKRQSVAFWCNPISGHATLYWYQQILGQGPKLLIQFQNNGVVDDSQLPKDRFSAERLKGVDSTLKIQPAKLEDSAVYLCASSLGLAGVRDTQYFGPGTRLTVL.

The chain has TRBV3-1 (or the pseudogene TRBV3-2) and TRBJ2-7; D remains ambiguous. The germline CDR1 and CDR2 sequences are LGHDT and YNNKEL (reference sequence). The CDR3 has 12 amino acids. V was clipped by 1 base and J by 6 bases, with 7 bases between them. The DNA for the CDR3 is TGTGCCAGCAGCCAAGGGCCTGCCGAGCAGTACGTC. Its protein is CASSQGPAEQYV.

The rearrangement links TRBV6-5 to TRBJ1-5; no clear D. Germline CDR1 MNHEY, CDR2 SVGAGI. V lost 2 bases and J 1 base, leaving 9 bases between the germline ends. This CDR3 region has 15 residues. CDR3 loop: CASSYEGASNQPQHF. In nucleotides, the CDR3 is TGTGCCAGCAGTTACGAGGGAGCGAGCAATCAGCCCCAGCATTTT.

This chain joins TRBV7-2 and TRBJ2-4; a possible D gene is TRBD2 (5 bases). The CDR3 length is 13 residues. V was pared by 7 bases and J by 14 bases, with 21 bases between. Germline-derived CDR1 and CDR2 are SGHTA and FQGNSA. The CDR3 sequence is CASTRRSGNLKYF. In DNA form, the CDR3 reads TGTGCCAGCACCCGCCGATCGGGGAATCTGAAGTACTTC.

This chain joins TRBV6-4 and TRBJ1-2; no clear D gene. CDR3 size: 10 residues. The germline V gene encodes CDR1 MRHNA and CDR2 SNTAGT. V was cut by 1 base and J by 11 bases, with 5 bases left in between. The CDR3 DNA sequence: TGTGCCAGCAGTGACTGCGGGTACACCTTC. Translated, it gives CASSDCGYTF.